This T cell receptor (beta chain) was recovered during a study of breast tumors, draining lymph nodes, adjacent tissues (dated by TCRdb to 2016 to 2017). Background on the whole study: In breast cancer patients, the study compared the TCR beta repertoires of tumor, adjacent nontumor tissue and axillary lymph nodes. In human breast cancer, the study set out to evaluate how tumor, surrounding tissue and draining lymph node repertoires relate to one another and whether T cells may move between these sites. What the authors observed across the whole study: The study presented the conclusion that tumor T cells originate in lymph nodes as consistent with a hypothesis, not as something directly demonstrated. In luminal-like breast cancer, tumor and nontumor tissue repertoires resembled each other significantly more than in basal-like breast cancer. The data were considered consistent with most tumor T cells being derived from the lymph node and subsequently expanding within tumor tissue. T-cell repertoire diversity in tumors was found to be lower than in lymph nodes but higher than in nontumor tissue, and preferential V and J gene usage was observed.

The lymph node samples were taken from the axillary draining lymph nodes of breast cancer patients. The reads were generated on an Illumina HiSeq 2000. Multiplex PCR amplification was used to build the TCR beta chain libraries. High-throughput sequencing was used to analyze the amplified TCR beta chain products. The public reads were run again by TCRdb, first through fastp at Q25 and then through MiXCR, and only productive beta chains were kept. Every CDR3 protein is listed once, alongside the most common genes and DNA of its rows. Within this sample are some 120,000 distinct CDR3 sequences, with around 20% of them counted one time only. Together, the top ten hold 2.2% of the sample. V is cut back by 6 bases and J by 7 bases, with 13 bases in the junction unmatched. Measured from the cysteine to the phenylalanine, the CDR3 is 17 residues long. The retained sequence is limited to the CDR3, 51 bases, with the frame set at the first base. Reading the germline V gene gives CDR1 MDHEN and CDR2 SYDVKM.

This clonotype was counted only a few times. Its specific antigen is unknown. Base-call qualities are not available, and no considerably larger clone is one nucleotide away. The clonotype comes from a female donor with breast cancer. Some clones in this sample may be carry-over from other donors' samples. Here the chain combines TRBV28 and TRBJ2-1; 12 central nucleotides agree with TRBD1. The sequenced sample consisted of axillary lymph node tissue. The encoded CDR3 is CASRAPPGQGAQNEQFF. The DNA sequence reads TGTGCCAGCAGAGCACCTCCGGGACAGGGGGCGCAGAATGAGCAGTTCTTC.